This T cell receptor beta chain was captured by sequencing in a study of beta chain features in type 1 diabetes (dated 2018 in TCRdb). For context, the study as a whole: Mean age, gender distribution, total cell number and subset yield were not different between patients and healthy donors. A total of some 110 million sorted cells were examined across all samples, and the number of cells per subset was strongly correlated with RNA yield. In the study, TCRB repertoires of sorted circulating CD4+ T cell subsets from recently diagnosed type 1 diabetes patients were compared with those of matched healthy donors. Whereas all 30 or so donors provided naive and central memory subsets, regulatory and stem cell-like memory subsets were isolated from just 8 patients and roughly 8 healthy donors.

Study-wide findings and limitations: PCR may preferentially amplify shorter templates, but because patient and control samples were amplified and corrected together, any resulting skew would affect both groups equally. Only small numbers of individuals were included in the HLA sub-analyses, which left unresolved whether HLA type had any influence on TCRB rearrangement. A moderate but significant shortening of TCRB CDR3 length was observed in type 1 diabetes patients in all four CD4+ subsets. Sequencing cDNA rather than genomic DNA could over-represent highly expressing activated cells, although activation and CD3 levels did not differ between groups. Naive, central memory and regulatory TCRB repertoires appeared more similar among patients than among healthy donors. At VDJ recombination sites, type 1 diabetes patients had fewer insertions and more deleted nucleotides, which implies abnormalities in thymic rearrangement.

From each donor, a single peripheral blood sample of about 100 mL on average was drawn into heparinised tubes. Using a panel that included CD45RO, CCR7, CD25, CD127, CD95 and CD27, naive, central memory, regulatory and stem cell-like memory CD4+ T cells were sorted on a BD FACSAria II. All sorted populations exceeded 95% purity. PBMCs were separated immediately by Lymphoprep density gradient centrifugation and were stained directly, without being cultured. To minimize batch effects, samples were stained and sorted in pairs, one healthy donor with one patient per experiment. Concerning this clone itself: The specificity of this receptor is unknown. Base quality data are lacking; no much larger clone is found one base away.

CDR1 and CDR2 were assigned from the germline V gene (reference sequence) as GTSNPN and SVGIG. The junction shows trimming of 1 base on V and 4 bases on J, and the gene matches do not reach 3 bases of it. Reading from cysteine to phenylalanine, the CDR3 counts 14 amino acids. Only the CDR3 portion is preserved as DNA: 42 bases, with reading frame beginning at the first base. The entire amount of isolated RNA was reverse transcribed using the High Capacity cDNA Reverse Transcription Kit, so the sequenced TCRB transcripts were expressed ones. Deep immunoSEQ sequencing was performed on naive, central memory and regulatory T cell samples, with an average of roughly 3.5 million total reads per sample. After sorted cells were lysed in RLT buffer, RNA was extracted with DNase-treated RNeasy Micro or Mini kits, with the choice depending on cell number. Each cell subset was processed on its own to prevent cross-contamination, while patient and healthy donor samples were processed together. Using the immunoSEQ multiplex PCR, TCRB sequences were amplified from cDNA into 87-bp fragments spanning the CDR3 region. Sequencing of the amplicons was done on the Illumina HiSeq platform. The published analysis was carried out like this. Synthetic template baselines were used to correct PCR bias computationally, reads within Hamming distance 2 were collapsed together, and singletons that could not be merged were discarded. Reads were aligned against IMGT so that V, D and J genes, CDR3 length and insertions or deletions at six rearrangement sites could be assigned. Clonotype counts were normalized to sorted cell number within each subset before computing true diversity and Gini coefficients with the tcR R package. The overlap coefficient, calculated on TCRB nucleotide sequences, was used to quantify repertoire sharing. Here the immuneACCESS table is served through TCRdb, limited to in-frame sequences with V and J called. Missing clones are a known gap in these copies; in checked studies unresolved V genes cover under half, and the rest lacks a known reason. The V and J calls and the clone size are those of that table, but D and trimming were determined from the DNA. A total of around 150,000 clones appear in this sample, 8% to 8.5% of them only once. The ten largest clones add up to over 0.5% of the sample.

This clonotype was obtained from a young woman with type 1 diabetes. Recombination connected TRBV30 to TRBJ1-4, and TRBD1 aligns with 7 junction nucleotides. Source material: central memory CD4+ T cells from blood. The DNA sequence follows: TGTGCCTGGAGTGAGGGACAGTATAATGAAAAACTGTTTTTT. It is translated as CAWSEGQYNEKLFF. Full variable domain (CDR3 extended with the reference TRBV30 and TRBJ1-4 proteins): SQTIHQWPATLVQPVGSPLSLECTVEGTSNPNLYWYRQAAGRGLQLLFYSVGIGQISSEVPQNLSASRPQDRQFILSSKKLLLSDSGFYLCAWSEGQYNEKLFFGSGTQLSVL.